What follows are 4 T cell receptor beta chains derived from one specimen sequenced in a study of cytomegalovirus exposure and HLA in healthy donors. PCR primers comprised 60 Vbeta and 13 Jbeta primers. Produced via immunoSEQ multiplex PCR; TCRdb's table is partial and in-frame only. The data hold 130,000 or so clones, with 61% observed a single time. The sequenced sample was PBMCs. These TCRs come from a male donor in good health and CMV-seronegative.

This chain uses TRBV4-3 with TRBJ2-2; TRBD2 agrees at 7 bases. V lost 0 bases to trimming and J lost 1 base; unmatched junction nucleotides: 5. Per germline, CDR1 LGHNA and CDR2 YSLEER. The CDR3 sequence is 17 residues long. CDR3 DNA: TGCGCCAGCAGCCAAGAATCGGGACTACTGAACACCGGGGAGCTGTTTTTT. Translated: CASSQESGLLNTGELFF.

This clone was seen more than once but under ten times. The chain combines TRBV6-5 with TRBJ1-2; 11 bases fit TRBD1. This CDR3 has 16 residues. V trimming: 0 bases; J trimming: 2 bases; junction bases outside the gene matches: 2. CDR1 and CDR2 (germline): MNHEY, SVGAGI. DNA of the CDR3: TGTGCCAGCAGTTACTCAAGGACAGGGGGCAACTATGGCTACACCTTC. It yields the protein CASSYSRTGGNYGYTF.

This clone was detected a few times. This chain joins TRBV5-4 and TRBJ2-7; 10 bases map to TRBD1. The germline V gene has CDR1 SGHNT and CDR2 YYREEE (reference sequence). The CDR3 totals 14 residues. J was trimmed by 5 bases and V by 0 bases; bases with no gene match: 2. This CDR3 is CASSLEGTGDEQYF. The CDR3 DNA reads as TGTGCCAGCAGCTTGGAAGGGACAGGGGACGAGCAGTACTTC.

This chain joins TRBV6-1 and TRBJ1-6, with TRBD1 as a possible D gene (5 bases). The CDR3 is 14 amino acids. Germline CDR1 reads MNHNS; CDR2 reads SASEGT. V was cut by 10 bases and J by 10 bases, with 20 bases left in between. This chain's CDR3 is CATTGGYQASPLHF. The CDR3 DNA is TGTGCCACAACCGGGGGGTACCAAGCCTCACCCCTCCACTTT.